Listed below are T cell receptor beta chains from one sample, sequenced in a study of immune heterogeneity within non-small cell lung tumors. TCRdb re-called the multiplex PCR reads with MiXCR, one entry per CDR3 protein. The table lists approximately 2,000 distinct CDR3 sequences, less than 35% of them singletons. The material sequenced was lung tumor tissue. The receptors shown here come from a woman between 50 and 59 years old with non-small cell lung cancer. CDR3s include the opening cysteine and the closing phenylalanine or tryptophan. The order of the fields is J gene, D gene, clone size, V gene, CDR3 protein, CDR3 DNA. The D gene is left open where the match is weak. Size is omitted from some rows. Given values are once, few, many or a class for expanded clones.

TRBJ2-4 - - TRBV7-2 CASSPGLNIQYF TGTGCCAGCAGCCCCGGGCTCAACATTCAGTACTTC
TRBJ2-7 TRBD2 few TRBV14 CATGLAGTYEQYF TGTGCCACGGGACTAGCGGGGACCTACGAGCAGTACTTC
TRBJ2-3 - few TRBV12-3/TRBV12-4 CASSFRSGPLTDTQYF TGTGCCAGCAGTTTCCGGAGCGGCCCTCTCACAGATACGCAGTATTTT
TRBJ2-3 TRBD2 few TRBV7-9 CASSLTSGLTDTQYF TGTGCCAGCAGCCTCACTAGCGGACTCACAGATACGCAGTATTTT
TRBJ1-5 - - TRBV28 CASRLDRIGHPQHF TGTGCCAGCAGACTAGACAGGATTGGTCATCCCCAGCATTTT
TRBJ2-7 - - TRBV2 CASSISSYEQYF TGTGCCAGCAGTATTAGCAGTTACGAGCAGTACTTC
TRBJ2-2 TRBD2 - TRBV28 CASSPFRTSGIGELFF TGTGCCAGCAGTCCGTTTAGGACTAGCGGGATCGGGGAGCTGTTTTTT
TRBJ2-1 TRBD2 few TRBV5-4 CASSPTGGVREQFF TGTGCCAGCAGCCCTACTGGGGGGGTACGAGAGCAGTTCTTC
TRBJ1-1 - medium-sized TRBV6-1 CASSATTELNTEAFF TGTGCCAGCAGTGCAACAACAGAGTTGAACACTGAAGCTTTCTTT
TRBJ2-2 - - TRBV6-2/TRBV6-3 CASSSPDVSGSCFF -
TRBJ1-3 - medium-sized TRBV7-3 CASSLSGGFGNTIYF TGTGCCAGCAGCTTAAGTGGAGGTTTTGGAAACACCATATATTTT
TRBJ1-4 TRBD1 large TRBV5-1 CASSLGQGGEKLFF TGCGCCAGCAGCTTGGGACAGGGTGGCGAAAAACTGTTTTTT
TRBJ2-7 - - TRBV20-1 CSASTLQPYKQYF TGCAGTGCTAGTACCCTACAACCCTACAAGCAGTACTTC
TRBJ2-1 - - TRBV28 CASSLFDNEQFF TGTGCCAGCAGTTTATTTGACAATGAGCAGTTCTTC
TRBJ2-7 - - TRBV20-1 CSARDGRKGTYEQYF TGCAGTGCTAGAGATGGGCGGAAGGGCACCTACGAGCAGTACTTC
TRBJ2-5 TRBD1 few TRBV20-1 CSASTRQGHETQYF TGCAGTGCTAGTACGCGACAGGGGCACGAGACCCAGTACTTC
TRBJ1-1 - few TRBV7-9 CASSPRSLVNTEAFF TGTGCCAGCAGCCCACGCTCTCTGGTTAACACTGAAGCTTTCTTT
TRBJ2-1 - few TRBV5-6 CASSFEEDYNDEQFF TGTGCCAGCAGCTTTGAGGAGGACTATAACGATGAGCAGTTCTTC
TRBJ2-1 - few TRBV28 CASKGLRRVQFF TGTGCCAGCAAGGGACTCCGTCGGGTGCAGTTCTTC
TRBJ2-1 TRBD2 - TRBV6-2/TRBV6-3 CASSDPSGNYNEQFF TGTGCCAGCAGTGACCCTAGCGGGAACTACAATGAGCAGTTCTTC
TRBJ1-5 TRBD1 few TRBV2 CASKQGVWSNQPQHF TGTGCCAGTAAACAGGGGGTGTGGAGCAATCAGCCCCAGCATTTT
TRBJ2-5 TRBD1 - TRBV7-2 CARSFDRGQETQYF TGTGCCAGAAGCTTCGACAGGGGCCAAGAGACCCAGTACTTC
TRBJ2-2 TRBD2 - TRBV11-2 CASNELAVSGELFF TGTGCCAGCAACGAACTAGCGGTATCCGGGGAGCTGTTTTTT
TRBJ2-5 - - TRBV5-1 CASSLNGNPQETQYF TGCGCCAGCAGCTTGAATGGGAACCCCCAAGAGACCCAGTACTTC
TRBJ1-6 - medium-sized TRBV6-1 CASRDLRGLDSPLHF TGTGCCAGCAGAGATCTCAGGGGTTTGGATTCACCCCTCCACTTT
TRBJ1-1 TRBD1 few TRBV7-3 CASSLTGTGSMNTEAFF TGTGCCAGCAGCTTAACGGGGACAGGGTCGATGAACACTGAAGCTTTCTTT
TRBJ2-1 TRBD2 - TRBV5-8 CASSLGGREVTNEQFF TGTGCCAGCAGCTTGGGCGGGCGGGAGGTGACCAATGAGCAGTTCTTC
TRBJ2-5 TRBD2 - TRBV9 CASSPQGGGSQETQYF TGTGCCAGCAGCCCACAGGGCGGGGGGTCCCAAGAGACCCAGTACTTC
TRBJ1-3 - large TRBV7-9 CASSRIDSVDPGNTIYF TGTGCCAGCAGCCGAATCGACAGTGTAGATCCCGGAAACACCATATATTTT
TRBJ1-6 TRBD1 medium-sized TRBV7-2 CASSSGQGSSPLHF TGTGCCAGCAGCTCGGGACAGGGGTCATCACCCCTCCACTTT
TRBJ2-7 - few TRBV5-1 CATREGHSLEQYF TGCGCCACCCGGGAAGGGCACAGCCTCGAGCAGTACTTC
TRBJ2-1 TRBD2 few TRBV12-3/TRBV12-4 CASSFGRTSGGSEQFF TGTGCCAGCAGTTTTGGACGGACTAGCGGGGGGTCTGAGCAGTTCTTC
TRBJ1-6 - large TRBV6-1 CASSSKNDSPLHF TGTGCCAGCAGTTCGAAAAACGATTCACCCCTCCACTTT
TRBJ2-7 TRBD2 large TRBV6-1 CASSEVSSGRYEQYF TGTGCCAGCAGTGAAGTCTCTAGCGGGAGGTACGAGCAGTACTTC
TRBJ2-1 - - TRBV20-1 CSARLVRSEQFF TGCAGTGCTAGACTGGTGAGGTCTGAGCAGTTCTTC
TRBJ2-2 - large TRBV20-1 CSARAEGRSTGELFF TGCAGTGCTAGAGCGGAGGGCCGTTCCACCGGGGAGCTGTTTTTT
TRBJ1-2 - large TRBV20-1 CSARDEKGRGGYTF TGCAGTGCTAGAGATGAAAAGGGGAGGGGTGGCTACACCTTC
TRBJ2-7 - - TRBV9 CASGVGQAAAEQYF TGTGCCAGTGGAGTCGGGCAGGCGGCTGCCGAGCAGTACTTC
TRBJ1-2 - few TRBV3-1 CASSQVRGAGNEGYTF TGTGCCAGCAGCCAAGTAAGGGGGGCAGGAAATGAGGGCTACACCTTC
TRBJ2-1 - few TRBV15 CATSSGGLEILYNEQFF TGTGCCACCAGCAGCGGCGGCTTAGAGATCCTCTACAATGAGCAGTTCTTC
TRBJ2-3 TRBD2 few TRBV6-2/TRBV6-3 CASSKGLAGDSSDTQYF TGTGCCAGCAGTAAGGGACTAGCGGGAGACTCGTCAGATACGCAGTATTTT
TRBJ1-2 TRBD1 medium-sized TRBV12-5 CASGLPGTVGYGYTF TGTGCTAGTGGTTTACCCGGGACAGTTGGCTATGGCTACACCTTC
TRBJ2-1 - - TRBV12-3/TRBV12-4 CASSLGTYNEQFF TGTGCCAGCAGTTTAGGCACTTACAATGAGCAGTTCTTC
TRBJ1-6 TRBD1 medium-sized TRBV28 CASSLSRDRQPSPLHF TGTGCCAGCAGTTTAAGCCGGGACAGGCAACCCTCACCCCTCCACTTT
TRBJ2-1 - large TRBV6-1 CASSPWPTWHHNEQFF TGTGCCAGCAGCCCTTGGCCCACTTGGCATCACAATGAGCAGTTCTTC
TRBJ2-1 TRBD2 - TRBV29-1 CSARSGGNEQFF TGCAGCGCTCGATCGGGGGGGAATGAGCAGTTCTTC
TRBJ2-7 - - TRBV20-1 CSASTLQPYQQYF TGCAGTGCTAGTACCCTACAACCCTACCAGCAGTACTTC